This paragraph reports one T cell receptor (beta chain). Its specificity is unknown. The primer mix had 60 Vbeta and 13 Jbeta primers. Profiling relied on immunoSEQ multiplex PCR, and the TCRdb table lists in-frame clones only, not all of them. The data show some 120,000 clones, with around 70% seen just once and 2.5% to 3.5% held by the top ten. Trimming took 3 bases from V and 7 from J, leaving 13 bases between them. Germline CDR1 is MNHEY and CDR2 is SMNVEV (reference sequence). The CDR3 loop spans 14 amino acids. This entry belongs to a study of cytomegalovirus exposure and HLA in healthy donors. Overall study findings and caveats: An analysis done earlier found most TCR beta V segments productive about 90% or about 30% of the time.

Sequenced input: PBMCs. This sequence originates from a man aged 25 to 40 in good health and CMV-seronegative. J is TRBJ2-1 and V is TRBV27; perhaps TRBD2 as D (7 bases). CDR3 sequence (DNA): TGTGCCAGCAGTTTGGGGGGGGCAGTTAATGAGCAGTTCTTC. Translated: CASSLGGAVNEQFF.